The T cell receptor beta chain under discussion was sequenced for a study of blood T cell repertoires in COVID-19 (dated by TCRdb to the early 2020s). In the study overall: Collaborator samples came from the United States, Italy and Spain and covered acute and convalescent phases of COVID-19. The material from the prospective study consisted of cDNA or gDNA derived from T cells, B-cell-depleted T cells, or PBMCs. Deeply sampled blood TCRbeta repertoires from subjects exposed to, actively infected with, or recovered from COVID-19 were included in the dataset. A freely available public database, intended as a resource for researchers studying the immune response to SARS-CoV-2, is where the repertoires were released. The samples were drawn from two sources: the first 160 participants of the ongoing ImmuneRACE study, and about 1,300 subjects contributed by 6 global collaborators. A de-identified subject ID, COVID-19 status, age in years and sex were almost always included in the sample metadata. HLA class I and class II types, where available, came from metadata supplied by the sample provider rather than from assay-based typing.

TCRbeta CDR3 regions were amplified from genomic DNA by means of the immunoSEQ Assay, a bias-controlled multiplex PCR. The paper's processing steps were these. Within the assay, amplification of reference gene primers was used to estimate how many nucleated cells each sample contained. To quantify the absolute abundance of each unique TCRbeta CDR3 rearrangement, sequence reads were collapsed and filtered. For each sample, productive Simpson clonality was calculated as the square root of Simpson's diversity index across productive rearrangements. TCRdb stores this immuneACCESS table with in-frame sequences only. Part of the clones is absent; in the studies checked, under half of the shortfall reflects unresolved V genes, and no reason is known for the rest. The V and J calls and clone size are taken from that table; D and trimming were inferred from the DNA. In this sample the table shows just over 150,000 clones, 82% of which occur a single time. The ten largest account for about 7.7% of the sample.

One collaborating source in Seattle enrolled patients while the patients were actively infected and followed the patients over time throughout the course of disease. Collaborating institutions collected whole blood in K2EDTA tubes following their own protocols. For TCRbeta analysis, collaborators shipped samples as frozen whole blood, isolated PBMCs, or DNA extracted from either of those sample types. From a lookup of the germline V gene (reference sequence), CDR1 and CDR2 are MNHEY and SMNVEV. Ends trimmed: V by 6 bases, J by 6 bases; bases unmatched to a gene: 8. The CDR3 runs 14 amino acids, cysteine and phenylalanine included. The sequence is cut down to CDR3 DNA, 42 bases in frame from base 1. Points on this clone: Its specific antigen is unknown. The sample holds no much larger clone one base away, and base qualities are not on file.

What the authors observed across the whole study: The quantity of clinical and demographic metadata differed by source and by participant and was supplied without curation.

This receptor was identified in a woman aged 40 to 50 with COVID-19, enrolled during active disease. The chain couples TRBV27 to TRBJ2-5; 9 junctional bases match TRBD1. Specimen: peripheral blood. The nucleotides are TGTGCCAGCAGCCTTCTGGGACAGGGACAGACCCAGTACTTC. The translation is CASSLLGQGQTQYF.